This T cell receptor (beta chain) was captured in a study of shared clonotypes between healthy human individuals. CDR1 is MNHNS, CDR2 SASEGT, per germline. This CDR3 contains 16 residues. V lost 4 bases to trimming and J lost 6 bases; unmatched junction nucleotides: 14. Sequencing was performed with immunoSEQ multiplex PCR; in TCRdb, only in-frame clones are kept and a portion is missing. The data hold 550,000 to 800,000 clones, with over 65% observed a single time. As regards this clone: Its antigen is currently unknown.

Study results and limitations: Non-shared clonotypes were found to have lower generation probabilities than the clonotypes that were shared by all four of the sorted-subset donors.

The genes are TRBV6-1 and TRBJ2-5, with 7 bases identical to TRBD1. Sample: memory CD4+ T cells sorted from blood. The subset here: CD45RA-negative fraction. The receptor comes from a woman in her 30s in good health. The CDR3 bases are TGTGCCAGCAGTGGCCAGGGGGTGGTTCGGGCGAAGACCCAGTACTTC. It codes for CASSGQGVVRAKTQYF.